This T cell receptor (beta chain) was sequenced in a study of neoadjuvant anti-PD-1 for oral cavity cancer. The germline CDR1 and CDR2 sequences are SEHNR and FQNEAQ (reference sequence). This CDR3 spans 16 amino acids. V gave up 0 bases and J gave up 1 base; unmatched junction bases: 3. The protocol was immunoSEQ multiplex PCR, while the TCRdb copy is restricted to in-frame clones and leaves out a portion. The sample has more than 10,000 clones, 65% to 75% seen once. Stage II-IVA oral cavity squamous cell carcinoma was new and untreated by systemic or radiation therapy. The chain has TRBV7-9 and TRBJ1-2; 9 nucleotides agree with TRBD1. This TCR derives from a person aged 40 to 85 with oral cavity squamous cell carcinoma. Source: PBMCs, taken before nivolumab (anti-PD-1) treatment. In DNA form, the CDR3 reads TGTGCCAGCAGCTTAGCCACAGGGGGCTTTAACTATGGCTACACCTTC. This translates into CASSLATGGFNYGYTF.